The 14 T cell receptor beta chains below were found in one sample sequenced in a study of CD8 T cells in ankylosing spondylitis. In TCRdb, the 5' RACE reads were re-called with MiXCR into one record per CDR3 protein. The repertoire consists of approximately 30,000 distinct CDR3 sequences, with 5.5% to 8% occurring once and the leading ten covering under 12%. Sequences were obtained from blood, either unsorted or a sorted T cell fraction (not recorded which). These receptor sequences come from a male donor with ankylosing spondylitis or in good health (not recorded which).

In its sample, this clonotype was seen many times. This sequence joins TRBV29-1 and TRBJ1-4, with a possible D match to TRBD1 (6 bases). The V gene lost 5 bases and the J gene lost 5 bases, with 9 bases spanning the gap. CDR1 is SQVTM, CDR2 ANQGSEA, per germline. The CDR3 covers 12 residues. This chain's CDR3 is CSVLDRNEKLFF. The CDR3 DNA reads TGCAGCGTTCTGGACAGAAATGAAAAACTGTTTTTT.

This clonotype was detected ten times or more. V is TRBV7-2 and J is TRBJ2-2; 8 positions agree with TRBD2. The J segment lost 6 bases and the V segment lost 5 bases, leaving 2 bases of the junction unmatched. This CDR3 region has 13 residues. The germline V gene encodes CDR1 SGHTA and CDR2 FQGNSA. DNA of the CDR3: TGTGCCAGCAGCGCGCGGGAGGCCGGGGAGCTGTTTTTT. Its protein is CASSAREAGELFF.

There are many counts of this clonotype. In DNA form, the CDR3 reads TGCAGCGTTGAAGAAGCCAGTTTAAAGACCCAGTACTTC. Protein sequence: CSVEEASLKTQYF. The chain couples TRBV29-1 to TRBJ2-5, with no clear D. CDR3 length: 13 residues. Per the germline V gene, CDR1 is SQVTM and CDR2 is ANQGSEA. The germline V and J ends were trimmed by 0 bases and 6 bases, with 11 bases remaining between them.

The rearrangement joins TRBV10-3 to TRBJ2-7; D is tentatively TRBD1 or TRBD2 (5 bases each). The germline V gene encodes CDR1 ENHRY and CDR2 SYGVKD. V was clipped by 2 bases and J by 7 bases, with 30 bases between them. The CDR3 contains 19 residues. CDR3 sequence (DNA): TGTGCCATCAGTGAGCCCGAGATTGTGGGGGAGAGCCAGTACGGGGAGCAGTACTTC. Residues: CAISEPEIVGESQYGEQYF.

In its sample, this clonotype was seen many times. The CDR3 DNA reads as TGCGCCAGCAGCTTGGATAGTTCCCAAAATCAGCCCCAGCATTTT. Protein sequence: CASSLDSSQNQPQHF. The chain couples TRBV5-1 to TRBJ1-5; D is ambiguous. The germline V and J ends were trimmed by 0 bases and 4 bases, with 11 bases remaining between them. This CDR3 has 15 amino acids. The V gene's germline CDR1 is SGHRS and CDR2 YFSETQ.

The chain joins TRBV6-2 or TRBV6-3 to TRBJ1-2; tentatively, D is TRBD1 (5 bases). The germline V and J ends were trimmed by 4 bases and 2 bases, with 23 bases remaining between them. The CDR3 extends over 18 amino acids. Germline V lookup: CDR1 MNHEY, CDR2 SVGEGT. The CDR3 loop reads CASSWGTYTGPENYGYTF. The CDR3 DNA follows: TGTGCCAGCAGTTGGGGCACCTATACAGGACCCGAGAACTATGGCTACACCTTC.

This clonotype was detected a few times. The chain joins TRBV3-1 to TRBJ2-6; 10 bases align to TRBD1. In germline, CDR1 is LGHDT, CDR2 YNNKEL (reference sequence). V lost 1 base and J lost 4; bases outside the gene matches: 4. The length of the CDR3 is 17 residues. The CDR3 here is CASSQVDRGNGANVLTF. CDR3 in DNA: TGTGCCAGCAGCCAAGTGGACAGGGGGAACGGGGCCAACGTCCTGACTTTC.

Here the CDR3 reads CASSQGGRHNEQFF. As DNA, the CDR3 is TGTGCCAGCAGCCAAGGGGGTAGACACAATGAGCAGTTCTTC. The genes are TRBV3-1 and TRBJ2-1; D gene uncertain. Germline assignment: CDR1 LGHDT and CDR2 YNNKEL (reference sequence). V was clipped by 1 base and J by 5 bases, with 9 bases between them. This CDR3 has 14 residues.

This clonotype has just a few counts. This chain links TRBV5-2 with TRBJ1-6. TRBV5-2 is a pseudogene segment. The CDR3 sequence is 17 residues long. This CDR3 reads CARGPGRSGSYNSPLHF. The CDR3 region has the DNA TGTGCCAGGGGCCCCGGGAGGTCCGGCTCCTATAATTCACCCCTCCACTTT.

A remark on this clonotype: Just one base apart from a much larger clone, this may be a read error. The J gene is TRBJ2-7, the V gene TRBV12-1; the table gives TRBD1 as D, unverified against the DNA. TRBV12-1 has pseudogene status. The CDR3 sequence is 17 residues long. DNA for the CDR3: TGTGCCAGCAGCACATTGCGACAGGACCTTAGCTCCTACGAGCAGTGCTTC. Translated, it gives CASSTLRQDLSSYEQCF.

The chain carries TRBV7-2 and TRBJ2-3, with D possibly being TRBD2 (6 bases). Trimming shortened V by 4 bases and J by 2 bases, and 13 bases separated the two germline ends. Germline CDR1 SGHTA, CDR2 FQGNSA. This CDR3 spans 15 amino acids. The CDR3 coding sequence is TGTGCCAGCAGCTCGCGACTAGTAGTCACAGATACGCAGTATTTT. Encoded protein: CASSSRLVVTDTQYF.

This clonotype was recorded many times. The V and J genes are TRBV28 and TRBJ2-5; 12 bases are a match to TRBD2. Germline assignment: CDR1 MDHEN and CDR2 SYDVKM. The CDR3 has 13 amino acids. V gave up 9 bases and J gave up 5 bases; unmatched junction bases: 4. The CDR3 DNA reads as TGTGCCAGTCGACTAGCGGGGGATGAGACCCAGTACTTC. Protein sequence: CASRLAGDETQYF.

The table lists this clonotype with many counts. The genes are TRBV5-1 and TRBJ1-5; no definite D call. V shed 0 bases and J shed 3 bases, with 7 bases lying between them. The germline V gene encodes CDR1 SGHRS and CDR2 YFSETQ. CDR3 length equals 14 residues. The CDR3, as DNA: TGCGCCAGCAGCTTGGGAGGGAACAATCAGCCCCAGCATTTT. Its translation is CASSLGGNNQPQHF.

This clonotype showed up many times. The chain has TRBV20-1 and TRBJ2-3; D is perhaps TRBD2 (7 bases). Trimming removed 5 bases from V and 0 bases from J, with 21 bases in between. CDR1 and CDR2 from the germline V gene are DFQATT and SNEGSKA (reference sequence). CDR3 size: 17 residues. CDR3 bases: TGCAGTGCTGGGGGGGCGTACATGTTTCCTAGCACAGATACGCAGTATTTT. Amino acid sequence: CSAGGAYMFPSTDTQYF.